This TCR beta chain was sequenced during a study of OX40 agonist ivuxolimab in advanced cancers. Study background: The dose-escalation cohort had hepatocellular carcinoma, melanoma, renal cell or head and neck cancer. Three patients responded partially, comprising one with hepatocellular carcinoma and two with cutaneous melanoma. Eligibility admitted prior anti-PD-1, anti-PD-L1 or anti-CTLA-4 therapy; roughly 37% had some.

This clone has only one observation. What it binds is not known. V lost 6 bases to trimming and J lost 2 bases, with 12 bases between them. The CDR3 contains 14 residues. Germline V CDR1 and CDR2: LNHDA, SQIVND (reference sequence). Only in-frame clones appear in the TCRdb table, and some are missing; sequencing was by immunoSEQ multiplex PCR. This sample has roughly 34,000 clones, with 65% to 75% found just once. Study-wide findings and caveats: Clonal expansion from baseline to week 6 occurred in both CD4+ and CD8+ T cells.

The genes are TRBV19 and TRBJ2-3, with D tentatively TRBD1 or TRBD2 (5 bases each). This sequence was found in an adult with an advanced solid tumor such as melanoma, head and neck, liver or kidney cancer. Sequencing used CD4+ or CD8+ T cells sorted from blood, obtained in a trial of the OX40 agonist ivuxolimab. The DNA of the CDR3 is TGTGCCAGTAGAAGGGACCCTAACACAGATACGCAGTATTTT. Protein: CASRRDPNTDTQYF.